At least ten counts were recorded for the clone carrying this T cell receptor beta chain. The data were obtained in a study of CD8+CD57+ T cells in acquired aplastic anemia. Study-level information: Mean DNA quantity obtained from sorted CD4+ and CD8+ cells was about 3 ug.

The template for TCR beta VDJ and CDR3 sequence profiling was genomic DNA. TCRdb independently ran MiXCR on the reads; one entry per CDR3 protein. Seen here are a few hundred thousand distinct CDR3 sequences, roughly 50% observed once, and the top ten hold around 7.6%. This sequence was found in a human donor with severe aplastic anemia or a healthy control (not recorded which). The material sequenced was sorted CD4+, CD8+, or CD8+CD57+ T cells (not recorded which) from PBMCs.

The CDR3: CASSQDLRQSSYNEQFF. The CDR3 DNA reads as TGCGCCAGCAGCCAAGATCTTCGGCAGAGCTCCTACAATGAGCAGTTCTTC. The rearrangement links TRBV4-1 to TRBJ2-1, with no clear D. The CDR3 consists of 17 residues. Trimming left V 0 bases short and J 0 bases short, with 12 bases between. The V gene's germline CDR1 is MGHRA and CDR2 YSYEKL.